This passage covers 14 T cell receptor beta chains from one sample sequenced in a study of T-cell memory formation after mild COVID-19. One entry per CDR3 protein results from TCRdb running MiXCR on the 5' RACE reads. The top ten hold under 15% of the sample, which has fewer than 450,000 distinct CDR3 sequences, about 21% seen once. Specimen: PBMCs or a T cell subset sorted from them (not recorded which). Receptor source: an adult woman who had mild COVID-19 (a few samples of this study predate the infection). Cell type and time point are not known.

The rearrangement links TRBV20-1 to TRBJ2-7; D could derive from TRBD1 or TRBD2 (5 bases each). Trimming stripped 8 bases from V and 3 bases from J, with 14 bases between. The CDR3 runs to 12 residues. In germline, CDR1 is DFQATT, CDR2 SNEGSKA (reference sequence). Here the CDR3 DNA reads TGCAGTCTATGGGACGGACTCTACGAGCAGTACTTC. Translating it yields CSLWDGLYEQYF.

Only a few counts were recorded for this clonotype. This rearrangement joins TRBV6-5 to TRBJ2-3, with 10 nucleotides matching TRBD1. The CDR3 contains 16 residues. The V segment lost 2 bases and the J segment 5 bases; nucleotides outside the gene matches: 7. The V gene's germline CDR1 is MNHEY and CDR2 SVGAGI. CDR3 DNA: TGTGCCAGCAGTTACGACGGGACAGGGGATCTAGATACGCAGTATTTT. Translating gives CASSYDGTGDLDTQYF.

The chain links TRBV30 to TRBJ1-1; D is possibly TRBD1 (5 bases). Germline assignment: CDR1 GTSNPN and CDR2 SVGIG (reference sequence). Trimming shortened V by 0 bases and J by 3 bases, and 23 bases separated the two germline ends. The length of the CDR3 is 18 residues. CDR3 loop: CAWSVIGASMTDDTEAFF. The CDR3 DNA follows: TGTGCCTGGAGTGTTATAGGGGCCTCAATGACAGATGACACTGAAGCTTTCTTT.

This clonotype was detected only a few times. The chain recombines TRBV6-5 with TRBJ2-3, with D tentatively TRBD1 or TRBD2 (5 bases each). Germline CDR1 MNHEY, CDR2 SVGAGI. V lost 4 bases, J lost 0 bases, and 11 bases lay in between. This CDR3 has 15 residues. Written as DNA, the CDR3 is TGTGCCAGCAGTTCCCGGGACGGTAGCACAGATACGCAGTATTTT. Residues: CASSSRDGSTDTQYF.

This clonotype has more than one count but fewer than ten. The chain links TRBV6-6 to TRBJ1-4; no clear D gene. CDR1 is MNHNY, CDR2 SVGAGI, per germline (reference sequence). V lost 6 bases to trimming and J lost 8 bases, with 13 bases between them. This CDR3 comprises 13 residues. The CDR3 here is CASRPSGGEKLFF. CDR3 nucleotides: TGTGCCAGCAGACCCAGCGGCGGGGAAAAACTGTTTTTT.

V usage is TRBV30 and J usage is TRBJ2-7, with D perhaps given as TRBD1 or TRBD2 (7 bases each). This CDR3 spans 17 amino acids. From germline, CDR1 is GTSNPN and CDR2 SVGIG (reference sequence). V lost 3 bases and J 2 bases, leaving 23 bases between the germline ends. CDR3 nucleotides: TGTGCCTGGAGCCCAAGGGGGGGACAGTCCGATCCCTACGAGCAGTACTTC. Protein product: CAWSPRGGQSDPYEQYF.

There are a few counts of this clonotype. The V call is TRBV12-3 or TRBV12-4, the J call TRBJ2-7; the D gene is possibly TRBD1 (6 bases). This CDR3 is built from 13 residues. Between the trimmed V and J ends, which lost 6 bases and 6 bases, there was a span of 15 bases. CDR3 sequence reads: CASSSIQGSEQYF. For the CDR3, the DNA is TGTGCCAGCAGCAGCATACAGGGTAGCGAGCAGTACTTC.

This clonotype has only a few counts. V usage is TRBV5-1 and J usage is TRBJ1-4; D is ambiguous. The V gene lost 0 bases and the J gene lost 8 bases, with 14 bases spanning the gap. CDR1 and CDR2 (germline): SGHRS, YFSETQ. The CDR3 runs 15 residues. The CDR3 here is CASSLEPGRGEKLFF. CDR3 sequence (DNA): TGCGCCAGCAGCTTGGAACCCGGGCGAGGGGAAAAACTGTTTTTT.

The chain carries TRBV25-1 and TRBJ1-5, with D unresolved. The V gene lost 3 bases and the J gene lost 5 bases, with 11 bases spanning the gap. This CDR3 region has 14 residues. The germline V gene has CDR1 MGHDK and CDR2 SYGVNS. CDR3: CASSDLGLDQPQHF. The CDR3 nucleotides are TGTGCCAGCAGTGATCTAGGGTTGGATCAGCCCCAGCATTTT.

The V and J genes are TRBV7-3 and TRBJ2-5; D uncertain. The CDR3 covers 16 residues. V lost 4 bases and J 3 bases, leaving 18 bases between the germline ends. The V gene's germline CDR1 is SGHTA and CDR2 FQGTGA. CDR3 in DNA: TGTGCCAGCAGCTCCCCGGAAAGGAGTATGGAAGAGACCCAGTACTTC. As protein: CASSSPERSMEETQYF.

This clonotype was picked up many times. The V call is TRBV12-3 or TRBV12-4, the J call TRBJ2-2; D unresolved. This CDR3 spans 14 amino acids. Trimming removed 1 base at V and 3 bases at J, with 6 bases between. The CDR3 region is CASSLGGYTGELFF. The CDR3 DNA reads as TGTGCCAGCAGTTTAGGGGGATACACCGGGGAGCTGTTTTTT.

The chain has TRBV25-1 and TRBJ2-1; 13 nucleotides align to TRBD2. After removal of 2 bases from V and 2 bases from J, the junction contained 12 bases not matched to a gene. Germline V gene data show CDR1 as MGHDK and CDR2 as SYGVNS. The CDR3 runs 20 residues. The CDR3 DNA reads TGTGCCAGCAGTGAACCCCCCGGGACTAGCGGGATTGGGGCCTACAATGAGCAGTTCTTC. Protein product: CASSEPPGTSGIGAYNEQFF. Using reference TRBV25-1 and TRBJ2-1 for the parts outside the CDR3, the full variable domain is EADIYQTPRYLVIGTGKKITLECSQTMGHDKMYWYQQDPGMELHLIHYSYGVNSTEKGDLSSESTVSRIRTEHFPLTLESARPSHTSQYLCASSEPPGTSGIGAYNEQFFGPGTRLTVL.

This chain connects TRBV10-3 to TRBJ2-1; possibly TRBD2 for D (6 bases). Germline loops: CDR1 ENHRY, CDR2 SYGVKD. This CDR3 has 16 residues. The V end lost 6 bases, the J end lost 7 bases, and 22 bases lay between the germline ends. CDR3 bases: TGTGCCATCAGCCGGGGTTACGGGGGAGTGGGTAATGAGCAGTTCTTC. The encoded protein is CAISRGYGGVGNEQFF.

The rearrangement joins TRBV7-2 to TRBJ2-7, with TRBD1 identical over 8 bases. CDR1 is SGHTA, CDR2 FQGNSA, per germline. This CDR3 is built from 15 residues. V was clipped by 6 bases and J by 2 bases; unmatched bases: 9. The CDR3 loop reads CASRSHRGITYEQYF. In nucleotides, the CDR3 is TGTGCCAGCAGATCGCACAGGGGGATAACCTACGAGCAGTACTTC.